Reported below is one T cell receptor beta chain. Its target is not known. The sample comes from a study of Ad26.COV2.S vaccination and SARS-CoV-2 variants. For the study at large: Ad26.COV2.S given intramuscularly, once or twice 56 days apart. Study-wide findings and caveats: Placebo recipients showed lower spike-specific TCR breadth than vaccinees.

Sequencing used immunoSEQ multiplex PCR; TCRdb keeps in-frame clones, though not all of them. The top ten hold approximately 4% of the sample, which has some 420,000 clones, approximately 90% seen once. The treatment: about 20 received Ad26.COV2.S at low or high dose, single or two shots; 5 received placebo; per-sample allocation not given. Specimen acquisition occurred on day 63 following the initial vaccine or placebo injection. This sequence originates from a person aged 18-65 years who received the Ad26.COV2.S COVID-19 vaccine or a placebo. The sample here was peripheral blood, taken in a trial of Ad26.COV2.S vaccine versus placebo.

CDR3 amino acids: CASSLVGGSNTEAFF. The CDR3 coding sequence is TGCGCCAGCAGCTTGGTTGGGGGATCGAACACTGAAGCTTTCTTT. The V and J genes are TRBV5-1 and TRBJ1-1, with D possibly matching TRBD1 (5 bases). CDR3 length: 15 amino acids. Trimming cost V 0 bases and J 1 base, with 10 bases left between them. The germline V gene encodes CDR1 SGHRS and CDR2 YFSETQ. Full variable domain (missing parts from reference TRBV5-1 and TRBJ1-1): KAGVTQTPRYLIKTRGQQVTLSCSPISGHRSVSWYQQTPGQGLQFLFEYFSETQRNKGNFPGRFSGRQFSNSRSEMNVSTLELGDSALYLCASSLVGGSNTEAFFGQGTRLTVV.